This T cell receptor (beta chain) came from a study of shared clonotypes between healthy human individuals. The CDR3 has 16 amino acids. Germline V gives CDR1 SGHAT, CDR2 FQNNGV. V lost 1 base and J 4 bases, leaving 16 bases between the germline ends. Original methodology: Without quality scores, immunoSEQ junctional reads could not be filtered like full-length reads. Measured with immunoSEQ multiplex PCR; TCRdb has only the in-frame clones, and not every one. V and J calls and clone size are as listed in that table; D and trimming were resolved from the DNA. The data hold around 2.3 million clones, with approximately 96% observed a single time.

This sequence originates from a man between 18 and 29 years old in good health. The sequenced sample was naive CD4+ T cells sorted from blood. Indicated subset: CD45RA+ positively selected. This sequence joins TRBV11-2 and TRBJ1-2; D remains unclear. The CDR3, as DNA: TGTGCCAGCAGCTTAGGCCTCAAGGGAATGGGCTATGGCTACACCTTC. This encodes CASSLGLKGMGYGYTF.